Shown below are 32 T cell receptor beta chains from a single sample sequenced in a study of blood T cell repertoires in COVID-19. Generated by immunoSEQ multiplex PCR, the TCRdb table keeps only in-frame clones and is missing some. The sample holds 55,000 to 65,000 clones, 80% to 90% seen once. Sequenced: peripheral blood. These receptor sequences come from a man aged 55 to 70 with acute or convalescent COVID-19.

Only one count was recorded for this clone. This sequence joins TRBV27 and TRBJ2-7; 9 nucleotides line up with TRBD1. Germline assignment: CDR1 MNHEY and CDR2 SMNVEV (reference sequence). This CDR3 is built from 14 residues. V gave up 6 bases and J gave up 6 bases; unmatched junction bases: 9. For the CDR3, the DNA is TGTGCCAGCAGCCTGACAGGGGGTGGCCTCGAGCAGTACTTC. Translation gives CASSLTGGGLEQYF.

The chain has TRBV27 and TRBJ1-2; tentatively, D is TRBD1 (6 bases). The CDR3 is made up of 14 amino acids. Trimming removed 5 bases at V and 8 bases at J, with 18 bases between. Germline V gene sequence: CDR1 MNHEY, CDR2 SMNVEV (reference sequence). The CDR3: CASSPRRVRGGYTF. The CDR3 bases are TGTGCCAGCAGTCCTAGAAGGGTAAGGGGGGGCTACACCTTC.

CDR3 nucleotides: TGTGCCAGCTCCCCGGGACTGGGGAGCGGAAAACTGTTTTTT. As protein: CASSPGLGSGKLFF. This sequence joins TRBV18 and TRBJ1-4; TRBD1 might be the D (5 bases). Germline V gene sequence: CDR1 KGHSH, CDR2 LQKENI. Trimming removed 6 bases from V and 10 bases from J, with 18 bases in between. The CDR3 runs to 14 residues.

The rearrangement joins TRBV4-1 to TRBJ1-5; 7 nucleotides agree with TRBD1. V shed 3 bases and J 4 bases; nucleotides not matched to a gene: 9. The CDR3 spans 16 residues. Germline V gives CDR1 MGHRA, CDR2 YSYEKL. This CDR3 reads CASSQQTGKSNQPQHF. For the CDR3, the DNA is TGCGCCAGCAGCCAGCAGACAGGGAAGAGTAATCAGCCCCAGCATTTT.

The chain employs TRBV2 and TRBJ1-2, with a tentative D call TRBD1 (5 bases). The CDR3 covers 12 residues. The germline V gene has CDR1 SNHLY and CDR2 FYNNEI. Trimming shortened V by 2 bases and J by 5 bases, and 6 bases separated the two germline ends. CDR3 nucleotide sequence: TGTGCCAGCAGTGAAAGGGGATATGGCTACACCTTC. Translated, it gives CASSERGYGYTF.

The chain combines TRBV6-5 with TRBJ2-3, with 7 positions matching TRBD1. The V and J ends lost 7 bases and 4 bases, in that order; junction bases with no gene match: 11. Germline V gene lookup returns CDR1 MNHEY and CDR2 SVGAGI. This CDR3 region has 15 residues. The DNA for the CDR3 is TGTGCCAGCAACCTAAAAGGGGGCGGTGCAGATACGCAGTATTTT. This encodes CASNLKGGGADTQYF.

The chain joins TRBV9 to TRBJ1-6, with D maybe TRBD1 (6 bases). V gave up 4 bases and J gave up 6 bases, with 26 bases separating them. From germline, CDR1 is SGDLS and CDR2 YYNGEE. This CDR3 comprises 19 residues. CDR3: CASSPLGGGRSGGNSPLHF. The CDR3 coding sequence is TGTGCCAGCAGCCCGTTAGGCGGGGGGCGATCAGGAGGTAATTCACCCCTCCACTTT.

The chain is built from TRBV28 and TRBJ2-1; TRBD2 matches at 10 bases. This CDR3 has 16 amino acids. Germline CDR1 and CDR2: MDHEN and SYDVKM. The V segment lost 4 bases and the J segment 8 bases; nucleotides outside the gene matches: 11. CDR3 in amino acids: CASSSRGLAIRDEQFF. The DNA of the CDR3 is TGTGCCAGCAGTTCCCGGGGACTAGCGATCCGGGATGAGCAGTTCTTC. Looking up the rest from reference TRBV28 and TRBJ2-1 gives the full variable domain: DVKVTQSSRYLVKRTGEKVFLECVQDMDHENMFWYRQDPGLGLRLIYFSYDVKMKEKGDIPEGYSVSREKKERFSLILESASTNQTSMYLCASSSRGLAIRDEQFFGPGTRLTVL.

This rearrangement joins TRBV5-1 to TRBJ2-6; D unclear. The CDR3 runs to 13 residues. The ends were cut back, 4 bases at V and 1 base at J, with 3 bases in the middle. CDR1 is SGHRS, CDR2 YFSETQ, per germline. The CDR3 region is CASSLSGANVLTF. The CDR3 region has the DNA TGCGCCAGCAGCCTATCTGGGGCCAACGTCCTGACTTTC.

The chain recombines TRBV28 with TRBJ1-4; D gene uncertain. Per germline, CDR1 MDHEN and CDR2 SYDVKM. V was shortened by 6 bases and J by 4 bases, with 15 bases between the two germline ends. This CDR3 has 15 amino acids. CDR3 nucleotides: TGTGCCAGCAGGAATAGCAGAGTTCTTAATGAAAAACTGTTTTTT. It codes for CASRNSRVLNEKLFF.

This clone was picked up a small number of times. This CDR3 is also generated by other DNA sequences in the sample. The chain is built from TRBV6-1 and TRBJ2-7; D might be TRBD1 (6 bases). Trimming took off 1 base at V and 3 bases at J, with 13 bases between the two ends. This CDR3 contains 15 residues. Germline V lookup: CDR1 MNHNS, CDR2 SASEGT. The CDR3 sequence: CASSEEQGRVYEQYF. The DNA for the CDR3 is TGTGCCAGCAGTGAAGAACAGGGAAGGGTCTACGAGCAGTACTTC.

This sequence joins TRBV28 and TRBJ1-3; D not certain. The CDR3 contains 16 residues. The germline V gene has CDR1 MDHEN and CDR2 SYDVKM. With 2 bases removed from V and 1 base from J, the gap between germline ends came to 12 bases. The CDR3 DNA reads TGTGCCAGCAGTTTAATTCCCTCGAGTTCTGGAAACACCATATATTTT. Protein: CASSLIPSSSGNTIYF.

The chain combines TRBV3-1 (or the pseudogene TRBV3-2) with TRBJ2-7; D perhaps matches TRBD2 (5 bases). V was shortened by 4 bases and J by 7 bases, with 11 bases between the two germline ends. This CDR3 region has 12 residues. Germline V gives CDR1 LGHDT, CDR2 YNNKEL (reference sequence). CDR3 protein: CASSLFPGEQYF. CDR3 bases: TGTGCCAGCAGCCTTTTCCCGGGGGAGCAGTACTTC.

This chain links TRBV3-1 (or the pseudogene TRBV3-2) with TRBJ2-7, with D tentatively TRBD1 (6 bases). Per the germline V gene, CDR1 is LGHDT and CDR2 is YNNKEL (reference sequence). CDR3 length: 14 residues. Trimming cost V 1 base and J 3 bases, with 10 bases left between them. The CDR3 DNA reads TGTGCCAGCAGCCAAGTCCCAGGGGACTACGAGCAGTACTTC. The encoded protein is CASSQVPGDYEQYF.

J is TRBJ1-2 and V is TRBV7-9, with a weak D call TRBD1 (5 bases). Germline V gives CDR1 SEHNR, CDR2 FQNEAQ (reference sequence). This CDR3 region has 15 residues. Between the trimmed V and J ends, which lost 4 bases and 8 bases, there was a span of 20 bases. CDR3 nucleotide sequence: TGTGCCAGCAGCTCAGAAGGCGGGACGATCAAGGGCTACACCTTC. Translating gives CASSSEGGTIKGYTF.

This chain uses TRBV5-5 with TRBJ2-7, with a weak D call TRBD1 (6 bases). There are 15 residues in the CDR3. The V and J ends lost 4 bases and 1 base respectively, with 15 bases between them. Germline CDR1 and CDR2: SGHKS and YYEKEE (reference sequence). DNA of the CDR3: TGTGCCAGCAGCCTTGAGGGGGTTAGGTCCTACGAGCAGTACTTC. Amino acids: CASSLEGVRSYEQYF.

V and J are TRBV29-1 and TRBJ2-3; TRBD2 might be the D (6 bases). V was shortened by 1 base and J by 1 base, with 15 bases between the two germline ends. From germline, CDR1 is SQVTM and CDR2 ANQGSEA. This CDR3 comprises 16 residues. CDR3 sequence: CSVEGLRELGTDTQYF. Written as DNA, the CDR3 is TGCAGCGTTGAAGGCCTTCGGGAGCTCGGCACAGATACGCAGTATTTT.

The genes are TRBV5-1 and TRBJ1-1; D is ambiguous. CDR1 SGHRS and CDR2 YFSETQ come from the germline V gene. V was cut by 5 bases and J by 1 base, with 12 bases left in between. The CDR3 runs 14 residues. CDR3 in DNA: TGCGCCAGCAGACCTCGTGGCCAGAACACTGAAGCTTTCTTT. This encodes CASRPRGQNTEAFF.

This clone was counted a few times. The chain has TRBV28 and TRBJ1-1; D not resolved. Between the trimmed V and J ends, which lost 6 bases and 9 bases, there was a span of 14 bases. CDR1 MDHEN and CDR2 SYDVKM come from the germline V gene. This CDR3 region has 12 residues. CDR3 sequence: CASSFLRTQAFF. The CDR3 coding sequence is TGTGCCAGCAGCTTCCTACGTACTCAAGCTTTCTTT.

This chain joins TRBV5-4 and TRBJ2-7; 7 positions match TRBD2. After removal of 0 bases from V and 3 bases from J, the junction contained 6 bases not matched to a gene. Germline V gene sequence: CDR1 SGHNT, CDR2 YYREEE (reference sequence). This CDR3 is 15 amino acids long. The CDR3 coding sequence is TGTGCCAGCAGCTTGGGGACTAGTCTAATCTACGAGCAGTACTTC. Translating gives CASSLGTSLIYEQYF.

The V gene is TRBV5-4, the J gene TRBJ1-1; D remains unclear. Germline V CDR1 and CDR2: SGHNT, YYREEE (reference sequence). Trimming took 3 bases from V and 3 from J, leaving 18 bases between them. The CDR3 loop spans 16 amino acids. DNA of the CDR3: TGTGCCAGCAGCTCCTCTCCTCGGCCGAGGGACACTGAAGCTTTCTTT. This translates into CASSSSPRPRDTEAFF.

This clone was seen a few times. The V and J genes are TRBV7-3 and TRBJ1-6; D gene ambiguous. Germline V lookup: CDR1 SGHTA, CDR2 FQGTGA. Deletions cut 2 bases from V and 8 bases from J, with 16 bases between. The CDR3 covers 16 residues. Here the CDR3 reads CASSLGPALSHSPLHF. Written as DNA, the CDR3 is TGTGCCAGCAGCTTAGGGCCGGCTCTCAGCCATTCACCCCTCCACTTT.

The chain has TRBV11-1 and TRBJ1-1, with TRBD1 matching 8 bases. Germline V CDR1 and CDR2: SGHAT, FQDESV (reference sequence). The length of the CDR3 is 13 residues. Trimming took 6 bases from V and 6 from J; bases not matched to a gene: 6. CDR3 residues: CASRYTGGAEAFF. For the CDR3, the DNA is TGTGCCAGCAGATATACAGGGGGGGCTGAAGCTTTCTTT.

CDR3 sequence reads: CASSLVGGDLYGYTF. The DNA of the CDR3 is TGTGCCAGCAGCTTGGTTGGGGGCGATCTCTATGGCTACACCTTC. This rearrangement joins TRBV5-5 to TRBJ1-2; D perhaps matches TRBD1 (6 bases). V was shortened by 0 bases and J by 4 bases, with 13 bases between the two germline ends. This CDR3 is 15 amino acids long. Germline V CDR1 and CDR2: SGHKS, YYEKEE (reference sequence).

The rearrangement links TRBV4-1 to TRBJ1-6, with a possible D match to TRBD1 (5 bases). With 4 bases removed from V and 8 bases from J, the gap between germline ends came to 12 bases. CDR1 and CDR2 from the germline V gene are MGHRA and YSYEKL. The CDR3 contains 14 residues. The CDR3 here is CASSRRGLDSPLHF. CDR3 sequence (DNA): TGCGCCAGCAGCCGGAGGGGTCTGGATTCACCCCTCCACTTT.

The CDR3 region has the DNA TGCAGCGTTGTCGTAGCCTCTGGAAACACCATATATTTT. It translates to CSVVVASGNTIYF. This chain uses TRBV29-1 with TRBJ1-3; D is undetermined. The germline CDR1 and CDR2 sequences are SQVTM and ANQGSEA. V was cut by 4 bases and J by 0 bases, with 7 bases left in between. The CDR3 consists of 13 residues.

The CDR3 sequence is CASSLAGLAGYEQYF. The CDR3, as DNA: TGTGCCAGCAGTTTGGCTGGACTAGCGGGTTACGAGCAGTACTTC. This rearrangement joins TRBV28 to TRBJ2-7, with TRBD2 identical over 11 bases. This CDR3 comprises 15 residues. Trimming removed 3 bases from V and 4 bases from J; junction bases left unmatched: 5. CDR1 is MDHEN, CDR2 SYDVKM, per germline.

This clone occurred a few times. The chain links TRBV7-6 to TRBJ1-6, with D possibly being TRBD1 (6 bases). V was clipped by 1 base and J by 7 bases, with 11 bases between them. Germline loops: CDR1 SGHVS, CDR2 FNYEAQ. The CDR3 runs to 15 residues. The CDR3 here is CASSLGQGRNSPLHF. For the CDR3, the DNA is TGTGCCAGCAGCTTAGGGCAGGGGCGAAATTCACCCCTCCACTTT.

The V gene is TRBV7-8, the J gene TRBJ2-7; possible D gene TRBD1, 5 bases. CDR1 is SGHVS and CDR2 is FQNEAQ in the germline V gene. The V gene lost 2 bases and the J gene lost 0 bases, with 11 bases spanning the gap. The CDR3 extends over 15 amino acids. In DNA, the CDR3 is TGTGCCAGCAGCTTAAGGGGATTTGGCTCCTACGAGCAGTACTTC. Protein product: CASSLRGFGSYEQYF. The full variable domain, its missing parts supplied by reference TRBV7-8 and TRBJ2-7, is GAGVSQSPRYKVAKRGQDVALRCDPISGHVSLFWYQQALGQGPEFLTYFQNEAQLDKSGLPSDRFFAERPEGSVSTLKIQRTQQEDSAVYLCASSLRGFGSYEQYFGPGTRLTVT.

The V call is TRBV18, the J call TRBJ2-7; possibly TRBD2 for D (6 bases). This CDR3 contains 15 residues. CDR1 and CDR2 (germline): KGHSH, LQKENI. The V end lost 1 base, the J end lost 6 bases, and 16 bases lay between the germline ends. DNA of the CDR3: TGTGCCAGCTCACCACACCCAGGGAGGTATGGCGAGCAGTACTTC. Protein sequence: CASSPHPGRYGEQYF.

The rearrangement uses TRBV28 and TRBJ1-6, with unresolved D. Trimming took 6 bases from V and 7 from J, leaving 10 bases between them. The CDR3 covers 13 residues. Germline loops: CDR1 MDHEN, CDR2 SYDVKM. The CDR3 DNA reads as TGTGCCAGCAGGAAAGATCAGAATTCACCCCTCCACTTT. Translating gives CASRKDQNSPLHF.

This clone was found once. The genes are TRBV7-9 and TRBJ2-3; D unclear. The CDR3 is 14 residues long. CDR1 and CDR2 (germline): SEHNR, FQNEAQ (reference sequence). V was cut by 6 bases and J by 5 bases, with 15 bases left in between. The CDR3 DNA is TGTGCCAGCAGACCCCGTCCGGGTGTAGATACGCAGTATTTT. It yields the protein CASRPRPGVDTQYF.